This TCR beta chain is from a study of cytomegalovirus exposure and HLA in healthy donors. General study findings and limits: For most TCR beta V segments, an earlier analysis put the productive rate at about 90% or about 30% of the time. Sequences of the TCR beta chain were said to predict the HLA-A and HLA-B alleles of most subjects accurately.

PCR used 60 Vbeta primers and 13 Jbeta primers. Using immunoSEQ multiplex PCR, the repertoire was profiled, and TCRdb retains in-frame clones only, with some absent. The profile shows nearly 110,000 clones, roughly 82% of them singletons. For this clone: Its antigen is undetermined.

Healthy bone marrow donors supplied every sample. The CDR3 runs to 15 residues. CDR1 is SGHRS and CDR2 is YFSETQ in the germline V gene. Trimming shortened V by 4 bases and J by 0 bases, and 10 bases separated the two germline ends. Sequencing was carried out using PBMCs. The chain employs TRBV5-1 and TRBJ1-4, with TRBD1 as a possible D gene (6 bases). The clonotype originates from a woman between 50 and 59 years old in good health and CMV-seropositive. CDR3 region: CASSPGDSTNEKLFF. The CDR3 DNA sequence: TGCGCCAGCAGCCCAGGGGATTCAACTAATGAAAAACTGTTTTTT.